What follows describes a single T cell receptor beta chain. Its antigen is not identified. Germline loops: CDR1 MGHRA, CDR2 YSYEKL. V lost 1 base and J lost 4, with 17 bases in between. CDR3 length: 16 amino acids. Each cell subset's genomic DNA was divided evenly among several immunoSEQ plates. Measured with immunoSEQ multiplex PCR; TCRdb has only the in-frame clones, and not every one. The table includes roughly 2,500,000 clones, 90% to 95% detected once. These data come from a study of shared clonotypes between healthy human individuals. Points from the study as a whole: Naive subsets usually exceeded memory subsets in estimated richness. Generation probabilities of non-shared clonotypes were lower (relative to those shared by all four donors).

The sequenced sample consisted of naive CD4+ T cells from PBMCs. Documented subset: CD45RA+ positively selected. The chain employs TRBV4-1 and TRBJ2-7; tentative D call: TRBD2 (6 bases). The TCR sequence derives from a man younger than 30 in good health. Some clones in this sample may be carry-over from other donors' samples. DNA for the CDR3: TGCGCCAGCAGCCAAGGGGTAGCGGAGGAGGCTTACGAGCAGTACTTC. Translated, it gives CASSQGVAEEAYEQYF.